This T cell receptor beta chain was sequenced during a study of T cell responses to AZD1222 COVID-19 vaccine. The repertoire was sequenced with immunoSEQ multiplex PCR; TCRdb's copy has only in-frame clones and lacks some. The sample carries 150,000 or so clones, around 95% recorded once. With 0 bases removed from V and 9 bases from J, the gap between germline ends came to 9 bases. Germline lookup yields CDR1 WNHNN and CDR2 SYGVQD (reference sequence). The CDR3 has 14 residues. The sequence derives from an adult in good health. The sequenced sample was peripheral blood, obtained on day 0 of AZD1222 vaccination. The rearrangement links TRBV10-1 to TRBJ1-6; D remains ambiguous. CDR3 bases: TGCGCCAGCAGTGAGTCGTCGGGCGTTTCACCCCTCCACTTT. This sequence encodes CASSESSGVSPLHF.